The 9 T cell receptor beta chains given below trace back to one sample, sequenced in a study of PD-1 blockade in classical Hodgkin lymphoma. Stated time point: cycle 4 day 1 (C4D1), after six to seven weeks of nivolumab. After autologous stem cell transplantation all patients relapsed, and prior brentuximab vedotin exposure differed between cohorts. From thawed PBMCs, CD4+ T cells were purified using magnetic negative selection. This table comes from immunoSEQ multiplex PCR, and its TCRdb copy is limited to in-frame clones, with some not included. This table has under 15,000 clones, around nine tenths appearing once. The starting material was CD4+ T cells from blood, obtained before the fourth cycle of nivolumab. The receptors were sampled from a human donor with classical Hodgkin lymphoma.

V usage is TRBV10-2 and J usage is TRBJ2-5; either TRBD1 or TRBD2 may fit D (5 bases each). This CDR3 is 15 amino acids long. The ends were cut back, 6 bases at V and 2 bases at J, with 16 bases in the middle. Germline V CDR1 and CDR2: WSHSY, SAAADI. CDR3 region: CASRETPGPQETQYF. CDR3 DNA: TGCGCCAGCAGGGAGACTCCGGGACCGCAAGAGACCCAGTACTTC.

The chain has TRBV10-3 and TRBJ2-7; no reliable D call. The CDR3 is 13 amino acids. Germline V gene data show CDR1 as ENHRY and CDR2 as SYGVKD. Between the trimmed V and J ends, which lost 8 bases and 4 bases, there was a span of 15 bases. In DNA, the CDR3 is TGTGCCATCGTTACCTCCCCCACTTACGAGCAGTACTTC. It encodes CAIVTSPTYEQYF.

This sequence joins TRBV18 and TRBJ2-3, with D uncertain. CDR3 size: 14 residues. Trimming pared 3 bases from V and 1 base from J, leaving 8 bases between. Germline values: CDR1 KGHSH, CDR2 LQKENI. Written as DNA, the CDR3 is TGTGCCAGCTCACCCGATTTCCGCACAGATACGCAGTATTTT. Translating it yields CASSPDFRTDTQYF.

The genes are TRBV5-1 and TRBJ2-5; 10 nucleotides agree with TRBD2. Trimming removed 0 bases from V and 6 bases from J; junction bases left unmatched: 5. The CDR3 runs to 15 residues. CDR1 and CDR2 from the germline V gene are SGHRS and YFSETQ. The CDR3 DNA follows: TGCGCCAGCAGCTTGGCCGCTAGCGGGAGACAGACCCAGTACTTC. Its protein product is CASSLAASGRQTQYF. Full variable domain (remainder filled in from reference TRBV5-1 and TRBJ2-5): KAGVTQTPRYLIKTRGQQVTLSCSPISGHRSVSWYQQTPGQGLQFLFEYFSETQRNKGNFPGRFSGRQFSNSRSEMNVSTLELGDSALYLCASSLAASGRQTQYFGPGTRLLVL.

The chain employs TRBV5-4 and TRBJ1-4; 7 bases fit TRBD1. The CDR3 contains 15 residues. Germline CDR1 SGHNT, CDR2 YYREEE (reference sequence). V was clipped by 0 bases and J by 8 bases; unmatched bases: 7. The CDR3 region is CASSLGGTDVEKLFF. CDR3 DNA sequence: TGTGCCAGCAGCTTGGGGGGGACAGATGTGGAAAAACTGTTTTTT.

The V and J genes are TRBV19 and TRBJ2-7, with a possible D match to TRBD1 (6 bases). CDR3 length: 13 residues. Trimming left V 5 bases short and J 3 bases short, with 11 bases between. Germline V lookup: CDR1 LNHDA, CDR2 SQIVND (reference sequence). CDR3 region: CASSYRENYEQYF. The CDR3 nucleotides read TGTGCCAGTAGTTACAGGGAGAACTACGAGCAGTACTTC.

The V gene is TRBV5-1, the J gene TRBJ2-1; either TRBD1 or TRBD2 may supply D (5 bases each). This CDR3 contains 15 residues. The ends were cut back, 3 bases at V and 2 bases at J, with 12 bases in the middle. From germline, CDR1 is SGHRS and CDR2 YFSETQ. Here the CDR3 reads CASSWDGQPYNEQFF. The CDR3 DNA follows: TGCGCCAGCAGCTGGGACGGACAACCCTACAATGAGCAGTTCTTC.

J is TRBJ2-1 and V is TRBV11-2; D is possibly TRBD2 (5 bases). Germline V gene lookup returns CDR1 SGHAT and CDR2 FQNNGV. CDR3 length: 16 residues. Trimming took 6 bases from V and 3 from J, leaving 18 bases between them. The CDR3 spells CASSLTGASHYNEQFF. The CDR3 bases are TGTGCCAGCAGTCTGACTGGAGCTAGCCACTACAATGAGCAGTTCTTC.

CDR3 amino acids: CASSLVGPYEQYF. CDR3 nucleotides: TGTGCCAGCAGCTTAGTAGGGCCCTACGAGCAGTACTTC. V usage is TRBV7-2 and J usage is TRBJ2-7; D gene uncertain. The germline V gene encodes CDR1 SGHTA and CDR2 FQGNSA. Trimming removed 1 base from V and 2 bases from J, with 6 bases in between. This CDR3 is 13 amino acids long.